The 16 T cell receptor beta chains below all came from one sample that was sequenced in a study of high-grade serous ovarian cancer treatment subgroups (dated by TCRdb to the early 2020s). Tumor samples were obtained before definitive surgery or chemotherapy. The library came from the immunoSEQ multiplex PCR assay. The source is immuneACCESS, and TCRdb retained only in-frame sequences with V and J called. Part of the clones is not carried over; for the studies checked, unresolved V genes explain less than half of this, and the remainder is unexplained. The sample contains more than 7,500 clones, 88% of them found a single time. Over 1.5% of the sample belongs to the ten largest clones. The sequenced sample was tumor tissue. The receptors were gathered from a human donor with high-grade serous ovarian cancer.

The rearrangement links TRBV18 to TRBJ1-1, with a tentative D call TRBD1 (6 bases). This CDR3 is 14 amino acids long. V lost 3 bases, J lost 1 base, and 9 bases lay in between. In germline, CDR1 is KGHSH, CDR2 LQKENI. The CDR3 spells CASSPTGPNTEAFF. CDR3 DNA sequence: TGTGCCAGCTCACCGACAGGCCCGAACACTGAAGCTTTCTTT.

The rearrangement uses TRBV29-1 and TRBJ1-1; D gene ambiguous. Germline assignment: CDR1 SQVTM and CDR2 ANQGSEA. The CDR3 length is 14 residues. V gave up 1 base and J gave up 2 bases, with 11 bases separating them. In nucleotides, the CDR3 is TGCAGCGTTGAAGTCTCGGGGATAAACACTGAAGCTTTCTTT. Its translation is CSVEVSGINTEAFF.

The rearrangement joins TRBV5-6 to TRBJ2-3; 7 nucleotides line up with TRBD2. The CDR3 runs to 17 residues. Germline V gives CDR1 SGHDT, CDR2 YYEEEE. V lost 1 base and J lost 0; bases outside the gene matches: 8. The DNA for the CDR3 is TGTGCCAGCAGCTTGCGATTATCGGGACTAAGCACAGATACGCAGTATTTT. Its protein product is CASSLRLSGLSTDTQYF.

The DNA of the CDR3 is TGTGCCAGCAGCTTCCTGGGGGAAGGAGAGACCCAGTACTTC. Protein: CASSFLGEGETQYF. J is TRBJ2-5 and V is TRBV5-6; D possibly matches TRBD1 or TRBD2 (5 bases each). Deletions cut 2 bases from V and 4 bases from J, with 12 bases between. CDR1 SGHDT and CDR2 YYEEEE come from the germline V gene. This CDR3 comprises 14 residues. Looking up the rest from reference TRBV5-6 and TRBJ2-5 gives the full variable domain: DAGVTQSPTHLIKTRGQQVTLRCSPKSGHDTVSWYQQALGQGPQFIFQYYEEEERQRGNFPDRFSGHQFPNYSSELNVNALLLGDSALYLCASSFLGEGETQYFGPGTRLLVL.

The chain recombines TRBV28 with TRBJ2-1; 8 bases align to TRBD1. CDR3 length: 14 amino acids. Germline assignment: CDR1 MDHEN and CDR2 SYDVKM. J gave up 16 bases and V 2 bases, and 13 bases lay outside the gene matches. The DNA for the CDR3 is TGTGCCAGCAGTTTAGACAGGGGACCCCCTAGTCATTTCTTC. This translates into CASSLDRGPPSHFF. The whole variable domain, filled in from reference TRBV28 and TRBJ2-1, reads DVKVTQSSRYLVKRTGEKVFLECVQDMDHENMFWYRQDPGLGLRLIYFSYDVKMKEKGDIPEGYSVSREKKERFSLILESASTNQTSMYLCASSLDRGPPSHFFGPGTRLTVL.

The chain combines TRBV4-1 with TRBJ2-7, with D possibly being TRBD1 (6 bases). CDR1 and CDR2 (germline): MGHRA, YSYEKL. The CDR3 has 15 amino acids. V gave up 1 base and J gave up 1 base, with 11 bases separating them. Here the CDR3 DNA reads TGCGCCAGCAGCCAAGTGTCAGGGGTTTCCTACGAGCAGTACTTC. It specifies CASSQVSGVSYEQYF.

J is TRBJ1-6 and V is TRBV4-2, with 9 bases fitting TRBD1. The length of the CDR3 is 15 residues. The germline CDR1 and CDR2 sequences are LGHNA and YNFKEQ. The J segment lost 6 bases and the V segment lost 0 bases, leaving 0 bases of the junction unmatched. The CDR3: CASSQEQGANSPLHF. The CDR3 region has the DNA TGTGCCAGCAGCCAAGAACAGGGGGCTAATTCACCCCTCCACTTT.

DNA for the CDR3: TGTGCCAGCAGCTTAAGGCCGGCTAGCGGTAGCTCCTACGAGCAGTACTTC. Translating gives CASSLRPASGSSYEQYF. The V call is TRBV7-8, the J call TRBJ2-7; 7 bases are a match to TRBD2. V lost 2 bases to trimming and J lost 0 bases; unmatched junction nucleotides: 10. CDR3 length equals 17 residues. CDR1 is SGHVS and CDR2 is FQNEAQ in the germline V gene.

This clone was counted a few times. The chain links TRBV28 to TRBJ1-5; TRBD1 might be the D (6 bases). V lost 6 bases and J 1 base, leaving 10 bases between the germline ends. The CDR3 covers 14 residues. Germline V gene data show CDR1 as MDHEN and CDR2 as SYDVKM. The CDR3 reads CASRRTASNQPQHF. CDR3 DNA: TGTGCCAGCAGACGGACAGCAAGCAATCAGCCCCAGCATTTT.

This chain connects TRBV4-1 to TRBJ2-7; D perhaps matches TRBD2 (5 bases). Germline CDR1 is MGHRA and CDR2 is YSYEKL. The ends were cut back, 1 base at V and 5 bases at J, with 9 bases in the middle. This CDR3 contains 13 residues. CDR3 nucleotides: TGCGCCAGCAGCCAAGCCCAGAGGGACGAGCAGTACTTC. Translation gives CASSQAQRDEQYF.

The CDR3 spells CASSLIVLNHNEQFF. CDR3 bases: TGTGCCAGCAGCTTAATAGTACTAAACCACAATGAGCAGTTCTTC. J is TRBJ2-1 and V is TRBV7-9; D not resolved. Germline loops: CDR1 SEHNR, CDR2 FQNEAQ (reference sequence). The V end lost 2 bases, the J end lost 5 bases, and 13 bases lay between the germline ends. The CDR3 loop spans 15 amino acids.

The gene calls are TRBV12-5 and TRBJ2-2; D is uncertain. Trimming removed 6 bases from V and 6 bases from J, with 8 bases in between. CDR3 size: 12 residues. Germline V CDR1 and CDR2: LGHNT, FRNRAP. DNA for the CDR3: TGTGCTAGTGGCCACCCGGCCGGGGAGCTGTTTTTT. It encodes CASGHPAGELFF.

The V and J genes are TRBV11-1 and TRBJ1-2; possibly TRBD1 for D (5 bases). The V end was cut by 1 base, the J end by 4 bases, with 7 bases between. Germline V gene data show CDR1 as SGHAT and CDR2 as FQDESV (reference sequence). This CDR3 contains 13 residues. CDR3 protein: CASSLGGGYGYTF. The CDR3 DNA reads TGTGCCAGCAGCTTAGGGGGCGGCTATGGCTACACCTTC.

CDR3 region: CASSLTGTGNTIYF. The CDR3 nucleotides are TGTGCCAGCAGCTTAACAGGCACTGGAAACACCATATATTTT. The chain is built from TRBV7-9 and TRBJ1-3, with a weak D call TRBD1 (5 bases). V dropped 2 bases and J dropped 2 bases, with 7 bases sitting between them. Germline-derived CDR1 and CDR2 are SEHNR and FQNEAQ (reference sequence). CDR3 length: 14 amino acids.

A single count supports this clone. Here the CDR3 DNA reads TGTGCCAGCAGCTTAGTTGGGGTCGCGGTTTCTGCTTCACCCCTCCACTTT. Its translation is CASSLVGVAVSASPLHF. The chain couples TRBV7-2 to TRBJ1-6; D is undetermined. Germline CDR1 and CDR2: SGHTA and FQGNSA. V gave up 1 base and J gave up 9 bases, with 19 bases separating them. The CDR3 runs 17 residues.

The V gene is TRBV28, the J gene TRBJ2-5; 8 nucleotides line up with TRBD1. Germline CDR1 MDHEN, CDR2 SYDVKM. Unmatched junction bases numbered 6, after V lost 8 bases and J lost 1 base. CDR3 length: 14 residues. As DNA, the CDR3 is TGTGCCAGCTATCGACAGGGGTTCCAAGAGACCCAGTACTTC. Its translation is CASYRQGFQETQYF.